This paragraph covers one TCR beta chain sequence. The data were obtained in a study of T cell responses to AZD1222 COVID-19 vaccine. With 4 bases removed from V and 4 bases from J, the gap between germline ends came to 13 bases. Germline lookup yields CDR1 SGHTA and CDR2 FQGNSA. This CDR3 contains 15 residues. Some clones are missing from TCRdb's copy, which holds only in-frame ones; the method was immunoSEQ multiplex PCR. The table includes 85,000 to 130,000 clones, roughly 92% detected once. The sequence came from an adult in good health. The specimen was peripheral blood, collected on day 0 of AZD1222 vaccination. This rearrangement joins TRBV7-2 to TRBJ1-4; D might be TRBD1 (6 bases). The CDR3 DNA follows: TGTGCCAGCAGCTCGACAGGCTATATTAATGAAAAACTGTTTTTT. This translates into CASSSTGYINEKLFF.